These T cell receptor beta chains were read from a single sample in a study of T cell responses to AZD1222 COVID-19 vaccine. The data were produced by immunoSEQ multiplex PCR, yet TCRdb's version contains in-frame clones alone and is incomplete. The sample has around 200,000 clones, under 95% seen once. The input for sequencing was peripheral blood, taken 28 days after the second AZD1222 dose. These receptors originate from an adult who received the AZD1222 COVID-19 vaccine. CDR3s include the opening cysteine and the closing phenylalanine or tryptophan. A D gene is named only where the DNA matches it firmly. Clone size is shown for a subset of rows, as once, few, many or a class of expanded clone.

TRBV5-1	-	TRBJ1-3	-	TGCGCCAGCAGCTTGAGTCTGAATGGAAACACCATATATTTT	CASSLSLNGNTIYF
TRBV3-1/TRBV3-2	-	TRBJ1-2	-	TGTGCCAGCAGCCAATACGGGGGCGTGGGCTACACCTTC	CASSQYGGVGYTF
TRBV6-6	-	TRBJ1-5	-	TGTGCCAGCACCTGGAGCAATCAGCCCCAGCATTTT	CASTWSNQPQHF
TRBV28	-	TRBJ1-2	-	TGTGCCAGCAGTTCATCGGGAGCCCAATTTGGGGGCTACACCTTC	CASSSSGAQFGGYTF
TRBV5-1	TRBD1	TRBJ1-2	few	TGCGCCAGCAGTATCGGACAGGGGGTTTATGGCTACACCTTC	CASSIGQGVYGYTF
TRBV18	-	TRBJ1-2	-	TGTGCCAGCTCACCTCGGCAGGGAGGTTATTCTAACTATGGCTACACCTTC	CASSPRQGGYSNYGYTF
TRBV23-1	-	TRBJ2-7	-	TGCGCCAGCACCTCTTACGAGCAGTACTTC	CASTSYEQYF
TRBV28	-	TRBJ2-1	-	TGTGCCAGCAGTTTGTGGGGCCGCTCCTACAATGAGCAGTTCTTC	CASSLWGRSYNEQFF
TRBV5-1	TRBD2	TRBJ2-1	-	TGCGCCAGCAGTTCCGGGACTAGCGGAAACAATGAGCAGTTCTTC	CASSSGTSGNNEQFF
TRBV6-5	-	TRBJ1-1	-	TGTGCCAGCAAGGTGAGGAACACTGAAGCTTTCTTT	CASKVRNTEAFF
TRBV11-2	-	TRBJ2-7	-	TGTGCCAGCAGCTTAGATTCGGGGCAGGTTAGCTCCTACGAGCAGTACTTC	CASSLDSGQVSSYEQYF
TRBV28	TRBD1	TRBJ1-5	-	TGTGCCAGCAGTTTAAATACCCAGGGGGCGAGGCCCCAGCATTTT	CASSLNTQGARPQHF
TRBV19	TRBD1	TRBJ1-2	-	TGTGCCAGTTGGGACAGGGGTTACTATGGCTACACCTTC	CASWDRGYYGYTF
TRBV5-4	TRBD2	TRBJ2-1	-	TGTGCCAGCAGCTTGCCGACTAGCGGGAGGGCCTTTGAGCAGTTCTTC	CASSLPTSGRAFEQFF
TRBV27	TRBD1	TRBJ2-7	few	TGTGCCAGCAGTTCCGGGACAGGGGTTCACGAGCAGTACTTC	CASSSGTGVHEQYF
TRBV14	TRBD1	TRBJ1-2	-	TGTGCCAGCAGCCAATTGGGACAGTCTAACTTC	CASSQLGQSNF
TRBV15	-	TRBJ1-1	-	TGTGCCACCAGCAGAGATCTGGAGGAGGTCACTGAAGCTTTCTTT	CATSRDLEEVTEAFF
TRBV5-1	TRBD2	TRBJ2-1	-	TGCGCCAGCAGCTTGCTAGCGGGAGGAGGGGATGAGCAGTTCTTC	CASSLLAGGGDEQFF
TRBV7-2	TRBD1	TRBJ2-1	-	TGTGCCATTCCAGGACAGGGGGTAGGTGAGCAGTTCTTC	CAIPGQGVGEQFF
TRBV19	TRBD1	TRBJ1-1	-	TGTGCCAGTAGTCAACAGGGGTGGGGGGCGACTGAAGCTTTCTTT	CASSQQGWGATEAFF
TRBV15	-	TRBJ1-5	once	TGTGCCACCAGCAGAGGGGGTGTTAGCAATCAGCCCCAGCATTTT	CATSRGGVSNQPQHF
TRBV19	-	TRBJ1-4	-	TGTGCCAGTAGTACAGGGGACGGGACCGAAAAACTGTTTTTT	CASSTGDGTEKLFF
TRBV12-3/TRBV12-4	-	TRBJ2-7	-	TGTGCCAGCAGTCTACACTCCTACGAGCAGTACTTC	CASSLHSYEQYF
TRBV12-3/TRBV12-4	-	TRBJ1-2	-	TGTGCCAGCAGCCAGGACAGCTACTATGGCTACACCTTC	CASSQDSYYGYTF
TRBV19	-	TRBJ2-3	-	TGTGCCAGTAGTACAAGCACAGATACGCAGTATTTT	CASSTSTDTQYF
TRBV11-3	-	TRBJ1-1	-	TGTGCCAGCAGCTTAGACCGGGGATCGGCAGCTTTCTTT	CASSLDRGSAAFF
TRBV6-4	TRBD2	TRBJ2-1	-	TGTGCCAGCAGTGACTCCGGCGGGGGGTCCAATGAGCAGTTCTTC	CASSDSGGGSNEQFF
TRBV5-1	-	TRBJ2-7	-	TGCGCCAGCAGCTTGCTTGGCGGTACCTACGAGCAGTACTTC	CASSLLGGTYEQYF
TRBV6-2/TRBV6-3	-	TRBJ1-4	-	TGTGCCAGCAGTTACCCTGATCCCCCGCTGTTTTTT	CASSYPDPPLFF
TRBV29-1	-	TRBJ1-2	-	TGCAGCGTTGATTCGGGATATGGCTACACCTTC	CSVDSGYGYTF
TRBV6-2/TRBV6-3	-	TRBJ1-5	-	TGTGCCAGCAGTACCGAGTTTAGGCCCCAGCATTTT	CASSTEFRPQHF
TRBV28	TRBD1	TRBJ2-1	-	TGTGCCAGCAGTCCCGGACAGGCCTACAATGAGCAGTTCTTC	CASSPGQAYNEQFF
TRBV5-6	-	TRBJ1-1	-	TGTGCCAGCAGCCCGGCCAGATCGATAGGAGCTTTCTTT	CASSPARSIGAFF
TRBV6-5	-	TRBJ2-1	-	TGTGCCAGCAGTTTTACCCCGGGACCCCGGGAGCAGTTCTTC	CASSFTPGPREQFF
TRBV7-3	TRBD2	TRBJ2-1	-	TGTGCCAGCAGCCACGGACTAGCGGGTAACAATGAGCAGTTCTTC	CASSHGLAGNNEQFF
TRBV28	-	TRBJ2-7	-	TGTGCCAGCAGTCACTCCTACGAGCAGTACTTC	CASSHSYEQYF
TRBV14	-	TRBJ1-2	-	TGTGCCAGCAGCCAAGTCGCTGGGCACGACTATGGCTACACCTTC	CASSQVAGHDYGYTF
TRBV5-1	-	TRBJ2-1	-	TGCGCCAGCAGCTTCGACAGCGACAATGAGCAGTTCTTC	CASSFDSDNEQFF
TRBV2	-	TRBJ1-1	-	TGTGCCAGCATACACAGAGGATTGAACACTGAAGCTTTCTTT	CASIHRGLNTEAFF
TRBV30	-	TRBJ1-6	-	TGTGCGAGAAGACAGCGCTCCTATAATTCACCCCTCCACTTT	CARRQRSYNSPLHF
TRBV9	-	TRBJ1-6	-	TGTGCCAGCAGCGTATTAGAGATCGGATCACCCCTCCACTTT	CASSVLEIGSPLHF
TRBV7-9	-	TRBJ1-1	-	TGTGCCAGCAGCTTAGTTGGTAGCGCTGAAGCTTTCTTT	CASSLVGSAEAFF
TRBV29-1	TRBD2	TRBJ2-1	-	TGCAGCGTTTCCCCTACTAGCGGGTTCTACAATGAGCAGTTCTTC	CSVSPTSGFYNEQFF
TRBV7-9	-	TRBJ1-2	-	TGTGCCAGCAGCTCCTGGGACTCTGCTAACTATGGCTACACCTTC	CASSSWDSANYGYTF
TRBV5-1	TRBD1	TRBJ1-3	once	TGCGCCAGCAGCTTAGACCGTACGACACAGGGGCAGGGAAACACCATATATTTT	CASSLDRTTQGQGNTIYF
TRBV11-3	-	TRBJ2-2	-	TGTGCCAGCAGCCCAGGGGAGGCCACCGGGGAGCTGTTTTTT	CASSPGEATGELFF
TRBV12-5	-	TRBJ1-2	once	TGTGCTAGTGGTTTCGGGGGGGGCGGTGAGGGCTACACCTTC	CASGFGGGGEGYTF
TRBV29-1	TRBD1	TRBJ2-5	-	TGCAGCGGAGGGGACAGGGGAGAGACCCAGTACTTC	CSGGDRGETQYF